This TCR beta chain is from a study of shared clonotypes between healthy human individuals. All donors were healthy HIV-negative adults lacking recent acute infections or vaccinations. The study separated CD4+ cells into CD45RA+ naive and CD45RA-negative memory subsets. TCRdb keeps only in-frame clones here, not all; method: immunoSEQ multiplex PCR. The sample yields hundreds of thousands of clones, approximately 79% seen once. The sample comprised memory CD4+ T cells sorted from blood. Sample subset: CD45RA-negative fraction. The sequence was obtained from a woman younger than 45 in good health.

The CDR3 DNA sequence: TGTGCCAGCAACGGTCAGGGGGCGAGAGAAAAACTGTTTTTT. Encoded protein: CASNGQGAREKLFF. The rearrangement joins TRBV2 to TRBJ1-4, with 8 bases matching TRBD1. The length of the CDR3 is 14 residues. Per the germline V gene, CDR1 is SNHLY and CDR2 is FYNNEI. Losses at the gene ends were 7 bases for V and 8 bases for J; bases not matched to a gene: 9.